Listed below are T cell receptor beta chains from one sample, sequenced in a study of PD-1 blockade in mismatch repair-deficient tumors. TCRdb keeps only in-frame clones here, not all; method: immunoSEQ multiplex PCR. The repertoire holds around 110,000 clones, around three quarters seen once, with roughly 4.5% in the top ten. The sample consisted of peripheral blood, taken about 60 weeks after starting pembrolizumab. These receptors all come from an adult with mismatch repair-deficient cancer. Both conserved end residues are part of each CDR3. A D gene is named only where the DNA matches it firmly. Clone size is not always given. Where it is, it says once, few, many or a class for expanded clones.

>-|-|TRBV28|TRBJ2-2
TGTGCCAGCAGTCCCTCGGGGGCCGGGGAGCTGTTTTTT
CASSPSGAGELFF
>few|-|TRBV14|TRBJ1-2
TGTGCCAGCAGCCAAGCGAATATCGCCGGCTACACCTTC
CASSQANIAGYTF
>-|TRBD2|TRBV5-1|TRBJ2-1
TGCGCCAGCAGCTTGGATGCGGGAGGGGGCGATGAGCAGTTCTTC
CASSLDAGGGDEQFF
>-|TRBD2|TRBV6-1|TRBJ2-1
TGTGCCAGCAGTGAAGCGCTACTGACTAGCGGGAGGGCCGATGAGCAGTTCTTC
CASSEALLTSGRADEQFF
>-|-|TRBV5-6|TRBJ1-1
TGTGCCAGCAGCTTGGTAACAGTCATGAACACTGAAGCTTTCTTT
CASSLVTVMNTEAFF
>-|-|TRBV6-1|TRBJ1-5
TGTGCCAGCAGGAGGGGCGACAATCAGCCCCAGCATTTT
CASRRGDNQPQHF
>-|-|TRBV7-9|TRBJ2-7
TGTGCCAGCAGCTTAGCCGGGGTGGGGGAGCAGTACTTC
CASSLAGVGEQYF
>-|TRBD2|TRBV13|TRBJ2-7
TGTGCCAGCAGCTTGAGGGTGGCGGGAGGCTCCTACGAGCAGTACTTC
CASSLRVAGGSYEQYF
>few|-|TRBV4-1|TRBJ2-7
TGCGCCAGCAGCCAAGAGCCGGGGGGCGATGAGCAGTACTTC
CASSQEPGGDEQYF
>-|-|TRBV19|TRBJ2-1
TGTGCCAGTAGTAGCGGAGTTTACAATGAGCAGTTCTTC
CASSSGVYNEQFF
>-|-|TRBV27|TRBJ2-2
TGTGCCAGCAGTTTAATAGTTGGGGCTATGGGGCCCGGGGAGCTGTTTTTT
CASSLIVGAMGPGELFF
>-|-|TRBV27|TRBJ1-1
TGTGCCAGCAGTTTATCGATACAGGGTCGTACTGAAGCTTTCTTT
CASSLSIQGRTEAFF
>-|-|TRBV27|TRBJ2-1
TGTGCCAGCAGTTTAAAGCCTTACAATGAGCAGTTCTTC
CASSLKPYNEQFF
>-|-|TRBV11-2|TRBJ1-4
TGTGCCAGCAGCCGTGGGGGCGGGGCAACTAATGAAAAACTGTTTTTT
CASSRGGGATNEKLFF
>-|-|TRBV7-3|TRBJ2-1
TGTGCCAGCAGCTTAAGGCTGGTAGGGTACAATGAGCAGTTCTTC
CASSLRLVGYNEQFF
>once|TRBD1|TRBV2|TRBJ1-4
TGTGCCAGCGCCGTGACAGGGTTTAATGAAAAACTGTTTTTT
CASAVTGFNEKLFF
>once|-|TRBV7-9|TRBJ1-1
TGTGCCAGCAGCTTAGGGCAGTTGAACACTGAAGCTTTCTTT
CASSLGQLNTEAFF
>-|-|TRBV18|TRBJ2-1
TGTGCCAGCTCACCAGGGAGCACTTCCTACAATGAGCAGTTCTTC
CASSPGSTSYNEQFF
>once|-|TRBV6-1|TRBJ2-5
TGTGCCAGCAGTGCAAACCCCCCGGGGGTAGAAGAGACCCAGTACTTC
CASSANPPGVEETQYF
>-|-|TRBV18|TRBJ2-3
TGTGCCAGCTCACCTCTAGATACGCAGTATTTT
CASSPLDTQYF
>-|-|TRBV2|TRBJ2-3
TGTGCCAGCAAGCAGCGGCCTAGCACAGATACGCAGTATTTT
CASKQRPSTDTQYF
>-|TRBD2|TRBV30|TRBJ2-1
TGTGCCTGGAGTTTAATTAGAAAGACTAGCGGGAGGGCGGGTGAGCAGTTCTTC
CAWSLIRKTSGRAGEQFF
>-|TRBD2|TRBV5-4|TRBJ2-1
TGTGCCAGCAGCTTACAGAGCGGGAACAATGAGCAGTTCTTC
CASSLQSGNNEQFF
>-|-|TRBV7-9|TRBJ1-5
TGTGCCAGCAGCTGGGGTAGAAATAGCAATCAGCCCCAGCATTTT
CASSWGRNSNQPQHF
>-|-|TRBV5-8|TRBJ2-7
TGTGCCAGCAGCCCCGACAGGTCCTACGAGCAGTACTTC
CASSPDRSYEQYF
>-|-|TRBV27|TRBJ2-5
TGTGCCAGCAGTTTATGGGCTAGCCTTGGGCAAGAGACCCAGTACTTC
CASSLWASLGQETQYF